This T cell receptor (beta chain) came from a study of cytomegalovirus exposure and HLA in healthy donors. Germline CDR1 and CDR2: MRHNA and SNTAGT. Trimming pared 3 bases from V and 3 bases from J, leaving 14 bases between. The length of the CDR3 is 15 residues. PCR was performed using 60 Vbeta and 13 Jbeta primers. Original processing methods: The count from a later analysis was some 76 million unique TCR beta chains, 9.5 million to 11 million of them shared. Repertoires were generated with immunoSEQ multiplex PCR, while TCRdb's copy carries only in-frame clones and drops some. From that table come the V and J calls and clone size; the DNA was used to work out D and trimming. The table lists over 150,000 clones, about 90% of them singletons. As regards this clone: As yet, its antigen is unknown.

Study results and caveats: Follow-up analysis found HLA locus-dependent TCR association rates, highest for DRB1 and lowest for HLA-C.

Sequencing was performed on PBMCs. The rearrangement uses TRBV6-4 and TRBJ1-1, with TRBD1 as a possible D gene (6 bases). This receptor was taken from a girl under three years old in good health and CMV-seronegative. The CDR3 DNA sequence: TGTGCCAGCAGTGAAGTAGGGGGTGGGGACACTGAAGCTTTCTTT. This gives the protein CASSEVGGGDTEAFF.